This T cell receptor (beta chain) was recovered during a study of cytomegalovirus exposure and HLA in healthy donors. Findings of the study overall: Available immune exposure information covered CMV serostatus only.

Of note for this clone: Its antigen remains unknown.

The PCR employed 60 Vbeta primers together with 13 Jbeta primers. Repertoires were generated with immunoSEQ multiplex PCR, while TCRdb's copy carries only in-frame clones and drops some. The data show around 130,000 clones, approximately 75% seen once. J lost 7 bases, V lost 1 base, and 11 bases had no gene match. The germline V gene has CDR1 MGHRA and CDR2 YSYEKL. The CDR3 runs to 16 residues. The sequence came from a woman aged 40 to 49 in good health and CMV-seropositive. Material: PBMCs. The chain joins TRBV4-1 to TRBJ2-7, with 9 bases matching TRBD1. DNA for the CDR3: TGCGCCAGCAGCCAAGCAAGGGCCGGGACAGGGCTAGAGCAGTACTTC. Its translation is CASSQARAGTGLEQYF.